This entry is about one T cell receptor beta chain. Its target is unknown. The V gene's germline CDR1 is MDHEN and CDR2 SYDVKM. V dropped 6 bases and J dropped 0; count of bases not matched to a gene: 4. The CDR3 length is 14 residues. The donors, aged about 6 to 100, were healthy Caucasians from Russia. These data come from a study of blood T cells in healthy people across ages. Study-level results: Naive CD4+ cells and diversity were both higher in long-lived donors than in aged donors. Expanded clonotype shifts may have been confounded, as the donors had an unknown CMV status.

Sample-barcoded 5' priming and a J-beta primer mix drove a second PCR of 7 to 11 cycles. Unique molecular identifiers of 12 random nucleotides labeled each cDNA. TCRdb re-analysed the 5' RACE reads in MiXCR, keeping a single row per CDR3 protein. The sample shows 780,000 or so distinct CDR3 sequences, roughly 56% of them seen only once. The chain recombines TRBV28 with TRBJ1-1, with TRBD1 matching 7 bases. The sequence was obtained from a man between 40 and 49 years old in good health. Sequencing was performed on blood. The CDR3 nucleotides read TGTGCCAGCAGCCAGGGGGATTTGAACACTGAAGCTTTCTTT. It specifies CASSQGDLNTEAFF.